This TCR beta chain came from a study of blood T cell repertoires in COVID-19 (TCRdb year 2020). For the wider study: Samples covering the acute and convalescent phases of COVID-19 were provided by collaborators in the United States, Italy and Spain. The prospective study material was composed of cDNA or gDNA derived from T cells, B-cell-depleted T cells, or PBMCs. The dataset comprised deeply sampled blood TCRbeta repertoires from subjects exposed to, actively infected with, or recovered from COVID-19. The repertoires were made available in a free public database intended to serve as a resource for research on the immune response to SARS-CoV-2. Samples came from the ongoing ImmuneRACE study (first 160 participants) plus 1,254 subjects from 6 global collaborators. Sample metadata almost always included a de-identified subject ID, COVID-19 status, age in years and sex. Where available, HLA class I and class II types were taken from metadata supplied by the sample provider and were not determined by assay-based typing.

Trimming at the junction amounts to 3 bases on V and 0 bases on J, and the germline ends lie 8 bases apart. The CDR3 starts with the cysteine, ends with the phenylalanine, and has 14 residues. The retained sequence is limited to the CDR3, 42 bases, with the frame set at the first base. CDR1 and CDR2 are drawn from the germline V gene: KGHSH, LQKENI. Points on this clone: Its antigen is still unknown. Per-base qualities were not stored, and no clone one base away is much larger.

TCRbeta CDR3 regions were amplified from genomic DNA by means of the immunoSEQ Assay, a bias-controlled multiplex PCR. Per the original workflow: The number of nucleated cells in each sample was estimated by amplification of reference gene primers within the assay. To quantify the absolute abundance of each unique TCRbeta CDR3 rearrangement, sequence reads were collapsed and filtered. For each sample, productive Simpson clonality was calculated as the square root of Simpson's diversity index over productive rearrangements. TCRdb's version of the immuneACCESS table is confined to in-frame rearrangements and falls short of the full clone set. An unresolved V gene accounts for under half of the shortfall where checked; the remainder is of unknown origin. That table furnishes V, J and clone size, whereas the DNA furnished D and trimming. Recorded for this sample are under 150,000 clones; around 83% of them occurred a single time. The top ten constitute under 6% of the sample.

Results the study describes overall, beyond this receptor: The amount of clinical and demographic metadata varied by source and participant and was provided uncurated.

Whole blood was collected in K2EDTA tubes by collaborating institutions according to the institutions' own protocols. For TCRbeta analysis, collaborator samples were shipped as frozen whole blood, as isolated PBMCs, or as DNA extracted from either sample type. The receptor comes from a man aged 80 or over with active or convalescent COVID-19. The V gene is TRBV18 and the J gene is TRBJ1-2; TRBD1 is perhaps the D gene, given 5 matching bases. The specimen was peripheral blood. The nucleotides are TGTGCCAGCTCACCGCCGACAGCTAACTATGGCTACACCTTC. It translates to CASSPPTANYGYTF.